The 7 T cell receptor beta chains in this list originate from one sample, sequenced in a study of blood T cell repertoires in COVID-19 (dated by TCRdb to about 2020). Library construction relied on the immunoSEQ multiplex PCR assay. TCRdb obtained this table from immuneACCESS and retained in-frame rearrangements with V and J assigned. These tables miss some clones; where compared with another copy, unresolved V genes account for less than half of the shortfall, and the remainder is unexplained. Here the sample has hundreds of thousands of clones; 90% to 95% occur a single time. The ten largest clones represent roughly 3.4% of the sample. Input material: peripheral blood. All receptors come from a woman aged 18-35 years who had recovered from COVID-19.

V is TRBV2 and J is TRBJ1-1; 12 positions match TRBD1. The CDR3 has 16 amino acids. Germline lookup yields CDR1 SNHLY and CDR2 FYNNEI. V gave up 5 bases and J gave up 0 bases; unmatched junction bases: 4. The CDR3, as DNA: TGTGCCAGCAGTTCCGGGACAGGGGGCTTGAACACTGAAGCTTTCTTT. Encoded protein: CASSSGTGGLNTEAFF.

The chain carries TRBV2 and TRBJ2-7; tentative D call: TRBD1 (5 bases). Trimming left V 0 bases short and J 0 bases short, with 6 bases between. This CDR3 spans 14 amino acids. Germline V gene lookup returns CDR1 SNHLY and CDR2 FYNNEI. CDR3 sequence reads: CASSEAQVSYEQYV. CDR3 nucleotides: TGTGCCAGCAGTGAAGCACAGGTCTCCTACGAGCAGTACGTC.

V gene TRBV6-5 combines with J gene TRBJ1-2, with 11 bases lining up with TRBD1. Germline V gives CDR1 MNHEY, CDR2 SVGAGI. The V segment lost 6 bases and the J segment 5 bases; nucleotides outside the gene matches: 8. There are 15 residues in the CDR3. CDR3 loop: CASSPGTGGRYGYTF. The DNA of the CDR3 is TGTGCCAGCAGCCCCGGGACAGGGGGAAGATATGGCTACACCTTC.

This chain links TRBV9 with TRBJ2-1; the D gene is possibly TRBD2 (6 bases). V was shortened by 3 bases and J by 2 bases, with 9 bases between the two germline ends. CDR3 size: 14 residues. CDR1 SGDLS and CDR2 YYNGEE come from the germline V gene. CDR3 region: CASSGRLAYNEQFF. CDR3 nucleotide sequence: TGTGCCAGCAGCGGCCGACTAGCCTACAATGAGCAGTTCTTC. Supplemented by reference TRBV9 and TRBJ2-1, the full variable domain reads DSGVTQTPKHLITATGQRVTLRCSPRSGDLSVYWYQQSLDQGLQFLIQYYNGEERAKGNILERFSAQQFPDLHSELNLSSLELGDSALYFCASSGRLAYNEQFFGPGTRLTVL.

The rearrangement joins TRBV24-1 to TRBJ2-3; D might be TRBD1 (5 bases). V gave up 4 bases and J gave up 4 bases, with 11 bases separating them. Germline CDR1 KGHDR, CDR2 SFDVKD. The CDR3 is 14 amino acids. This CDR3 reads CATSDPGRADTQYF. CDR3 DNA sequence: TGTGCCACCAGTGACCCTGGCAGGGCAGATACGCAGTATTTT.

The J gene is TRBJ1-1, the V gene TRBV11-2; the D gene is possibly TRBD1 (5 bases). Trimming took off 4 bases at V and 4 bases at J, with 13 bases between the two ends. In germline, CDR1 is SGHAT, CDR2 FQNNGV. The CDR3 loop spans 14 amino acids. The CDR3 nucleotides read TGTGCCAGCAGCTCTGCCGGGGGATTCACTGAAGCTTTCTTT. This codes for CASSSAGGFTEAFF.

The J gene is TRBJ1-5, the V gene TRBV10-3; D not resolved. CDR3 length equals 14 residues. Trimming stripped 0 bases from V and 5 bases from J, with 8 bases between. Germline assignment: CDR1 ENHRY and CDR2 SYGVKD. This CDR3 is CAISESIGDQPQHF. In nucleotides, the CDR3 is TGTGCCATCAGTGAGTCGATCGGTGATCAGCCCCAGCATTTT.